This T cell receptor (beta chain) was profiled in a study of radiation and T cells in renal cell carcinoma. The study, taken as a whole, reports: Pretreatment tumor biopsies were lacking, so baseline clonotypes are unknown.

Clones were sequenced by immunoSEQ multiplex PCR, and TCRdb holds only the in-frame ones, with some missing. This sample has roughly 170,000 clones; about 85% occur once, and the top ten carry approximately 10%. As for this clone: The antigen is not known.

CDR3 size: 16 residues. Germline-derived CDR1 and CDR2 are MNHNY and SVGAGI (reference sequence). V shed 4 bases and J shed 0 bases, with 12 bases lying between them. The time point: blood 4 weeks post-SBRT, at nephrectomy. Specified treatment: 15 Gy SBRT to primary tumor, nephrectomy 4 weeks later. Nephrectomy followed 15 Gy stereotactic body radiation by 4 weeks. The rearrangement joins TRBV6-6 to TRBJ2-2; D might be TRBD2 (6 bases). The material was blood, obtained from a patient whose treatment included radiotherapy and nephrectomy. The TCR was taken from a woman in her forties or fifties with renal cell carcinoma. The CDR3 DNA reads as TGTGCCAGCAGTTCCCACGGGGGACCGAACACCGGGGAGCTGTTTTTT. Protein product: CASSSHGGPNTGELFF.